This T cell receptor beta chain was observed in a study of graft-versus-host responses after intestinal transplantation. The wider study: As for transplant type, recipients had multivisceral, liver-intestinal, or isolated intestinal grafts.

Here immunoSEQ multiplex PCR was the method, and the copy in TCRdb shows in-frame clones only, minus some. The table shows about 100,000 clones, with about nine tenths occurring only once. Findings and limits, study-wide: Recipient marrow harbored GvH clones, some of which surfaced first in ileum or blood.

A note on this clone: Its cognate antigen is unknown.

Trimming at V came to 0 bases and at J to 4 bases, leaving 5 bases not matched to a gene. The CDR3 is 15 residues long. Per the germline V gene, CDR1 is MNHEY and CDR2 is SVGAGI. This specimen consisted of PBMCs, obtained around 450 days after intestinal transplant. The chain links TRBV6-5 to TRBJ1-1; 7 nucleotides agree with TRBD1. The sequence was collected from a human patient who received an intestinal transplant, so some T cells may come from the graft donor. CDR3 bases: TGTGCCAGCAGTTACTCGAGGCAGGGGGTCACTGAAGCTTTCTTT. Translating gives CASSYSRQGVTEAFF.